This T cell receptor beta chain derives from a study of response to subunit inactivated influenza vaccine. TCRdb reanalysed the RT-PCR reads using MiXCR and keeps one entry per CDR3 protein. The data hold about 540,000 distinct CDR3 sequences, with less than 25% observed a single time. The CDR3 covers 14 residues. Trimming shortened V by 6 bases and J by 0 bases, and 12 bases separated the two germline ends. CDR1 and CDR2 from the germline V gene are SGHRS and YFSETQ. These same data were also listed under a study on T cells expressing NK-cell markers. As that report states: cDNA encoding TCR beta was synthesized via 5'RACE template switching incorporating UMIs. Dominance of the CD3+CD56-NKG2C+ fraction by these clonotypes also held in several donors.

The material was CD4+ T cells sorted from PBMCs, obtained about 13 days after vaccination. The V and J genes are TRBV5-1 and TRBJ1-2, with D perhaps TRBD1 (5 bases). The sequence was collected from a man aged 50 to 60 who received an inactivated influenza vaccine. The CDR3 protein is CASTPGAANYGYTF. The CDR3 DNA is TGCGCCAGCACCCCCGGGGCTGCTAACTATGGCTACACCTTC. Variable domain in full (rest from reference TRBV5-1 and TRBJ1-2): KAGVTQTPRYLIKTRGQQVTLSCSPISGHRSVSWYQQTPGQGLQFLFEYFSETQRNKGNFPGRFSGRQFSNSRSEMNVSTLELGDSALYLCASTPGAANYGYTFGSGTRLTVV.